This T cell receptor (beta chain) was found in a study of cytomegalovirus exposure and HLA in healthy donors (dated by TCRdb to about 2017). Regarding the research as a whole: A later analysis indicated that the roughly 120 validation repertoires were generated on the platform also employed for the 700 or so repertoires of the first cohort. In addition to the first cohort of 666 subjects, a separate validation cohort of 120 different subjects was used. The study aimed to test whether cataloging public T cell receptors could reveal signatures of past pathogen exposure. The study combined high-throughput TCR immunosequencing, statistical association of individual TCRs with disease status, and machine learning to predict cytomegalovirus infection status.

CDR1 and CDR2 are drawn from the germline V gene (reference sequence): LNHDA, SQIVND. The germline V end is reduced by 8 bases and the J end by 7 bases; junction bases left unmatched: 10. Measured from the cysteine to the phenylalanine, the CDR3 is 14 residues long. The read is trimmed to its CDR3 DNA, 42 bases read in frame from base 1. Results the study describes overall, beyond this receptor: While some public TCRs were present in many individuals, most TCR sequences turned up only very rarely across donors. The classifier was reported to diagnose cytomegalovirus status with high specificity and sensitivity in both the original and validation cohorts. The study listed 164 TCR beta chains as associated with cytomegalovirus. A later analysis found that TCRs clustered in the first cohort also tended to co-occur in the roughly 120 validation repertoires, with more than 90% of cluster scores above 0. The authors suggested that the approach could potentially be extended to other disease states and immunological phenotypes. A later analysis had no HLA typing for the validation cohort, so co-occurrence there was scored across all 130 or so repertoires. Three of the identified cytomegalovirus-associated TCR beta chains were confirmed in vitro to be specific for cytomegalovirus antigens.

A word on this clone: This clone's antigen is unknown. No base quality information exists; no much larger clone differs at one position.

Donors formed part of the validation cohort, which comprised approximately 130 subjects and was distinct from the first cohort of 666 subjects. The library relied on the immunoSEQ multiplex PCR assay. The source study handled its data this way. To diagnose cytomegalovirus status from the catalog of TCR beta chain sequences, a statistical classification framework was built. TCRdb provides this immuneACCESS table in a form limited to in-frame rearrangements. Some clones are lacking; in checked studies, under half of them reflect an unresolved V gene, and why the rest are absent is not known. Clone size and V and J calls were adopted from that table, with D and trimming inferred from the DNA. The sample contains about 56,000 clones, more than 90% of them found a single time. The biggest ten clones account for about 1% of the sample.

Here the chain combines TRBV19 and TRBJ2-4, and 8 junctional nucleotides match TRBD2. Sequencing was performed on PBMCs. The sequence derives from a man between 18 and 29 years old in good health and CMV-seronegative. The DNA sequence follows: TGTGCCAGTGTCAGCGGGAGTATTCCTAACATTCAGTACTTC. This gives the protein CASVSGSIPNIQYF.